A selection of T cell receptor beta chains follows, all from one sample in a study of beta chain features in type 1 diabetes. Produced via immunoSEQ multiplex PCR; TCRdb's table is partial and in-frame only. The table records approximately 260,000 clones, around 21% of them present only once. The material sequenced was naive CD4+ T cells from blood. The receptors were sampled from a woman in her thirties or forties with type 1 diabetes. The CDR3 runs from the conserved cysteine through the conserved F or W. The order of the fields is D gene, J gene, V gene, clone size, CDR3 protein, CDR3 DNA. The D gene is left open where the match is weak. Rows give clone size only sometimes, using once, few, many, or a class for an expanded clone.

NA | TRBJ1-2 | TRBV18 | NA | CASSPQDRYGYTF | TGTGCCAGCTCACCCCAGGATCGATATGGCTACACCTTC
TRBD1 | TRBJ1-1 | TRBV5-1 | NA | CASRRTGVLNTEAFF | TGCGCCAGCAGACGGACAGGCGTCTTGAACACTGAAGCTTTCTTT
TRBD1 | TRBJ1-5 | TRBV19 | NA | CASGGTGNQPQHF | TGTGCCAGTGGGGGGACAGGCAATCAGCCCCAGCATTTT
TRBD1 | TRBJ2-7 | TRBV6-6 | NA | CASSPGTGYGSYEQYF | TGTGCCAGCAGTCCCGGGACAGGGTATGGAAGCTACGAGCAGTACTTC
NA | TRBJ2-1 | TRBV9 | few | CASSVEAIYGDEQFF | TGTGCCAGCAGCGTAGAAGCTATCTATGGAGATGAGCAGTTCTTC
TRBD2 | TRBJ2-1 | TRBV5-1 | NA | CASSLELAGGNEQFF | TGCGCCAGCAGCTTGGAACTAGCGGGGGGCAATGAGCAGTTCTTC
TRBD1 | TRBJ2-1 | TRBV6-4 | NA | CASSPGTGGYNEQFF | TGTGCCAGCAGTCCCGGGACAGGGGGCTACAATGAGCAGTTCTTC
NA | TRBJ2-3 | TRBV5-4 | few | CASSLGQTGDTQYF | TGTGCCAGCAGCCTTGGACAGACGGGGGATACGCAGTATTTT
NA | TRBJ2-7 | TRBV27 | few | CASRRGGPYEQYF | TGTGCCAGCAGGAGGGGAGGCCCCTACGAGCAGTACTTC
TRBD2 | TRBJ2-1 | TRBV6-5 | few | CASRGEGSYNEQFF | TGTGCCAGCAGGGGGGAGGGCTCCTACAATGAGCAGTTCTTC
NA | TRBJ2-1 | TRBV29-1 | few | CSVEEGYNEQFF | TGCAGCGTTGAGGAGGGGTACAATGAGCAGTTCTTC
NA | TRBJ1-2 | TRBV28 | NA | CASSSHRENYGYTF | TGTGCCAGCAGTTCTCACAGGGAAAACTATGGCTACACCTTC
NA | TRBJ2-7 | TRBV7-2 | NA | CASKSPRGPYEQYF | TGTGCCAGCAAATCCCCGCGGGGCCCCTACGAGCAGTACTTC
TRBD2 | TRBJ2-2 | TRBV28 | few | CASSSSYWTSGKWSNTGELFF | TGTGCCAGCAGTTCCTCTTATTGGACTAGCGGGAAGTGGTCTAACACCGGGGAGCTGTTTTTT
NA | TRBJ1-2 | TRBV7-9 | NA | CASSLALTPGYGYTF | TGTGCCAGCAGCTTAGCGCTAACCCCAGGGTATGGCTACACCTTC
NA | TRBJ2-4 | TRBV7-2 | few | CASSPGLTLKIQYF | TGTGCCAGCAGCCCGGGACTCACTCTTAAGATTCAGTACTTC
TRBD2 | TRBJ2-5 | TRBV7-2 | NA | CASSLQRGREETQYF | TGTGCCAGCAGCCTCCAGCGGGGGAGGGAAGAGACCCAGTACTTC
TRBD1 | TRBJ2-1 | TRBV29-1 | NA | CSAGQGAHEQFF | TGCAGCGCAGGACAGGGGGCACATGAGCAGTTCTTC
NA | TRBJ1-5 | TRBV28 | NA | CASTPSQGNQPQHF | TGTGCCAGCACCCCCAGTCAGGGCAATCAGCCCCAGCATTTT
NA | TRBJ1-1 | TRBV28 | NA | CASGQNTEAFF | TGTGCCAGTGGGCAAAACACTGAAGCTTTCTTT
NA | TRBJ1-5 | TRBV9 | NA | CASSVGSGAGQPQHF | TGTGCCAGCAGCGTAGGGTCAGGGGCAGGGCAGCCCCAGCATTTT
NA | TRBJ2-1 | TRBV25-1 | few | CASSEGSGRSYNEQFF | TGTGCCAGCAGTGAGGGTAGCGGACGTAGCTACAATGAGCAGTTCTTC